This T cell receptor (beta chain) was documented in a study of CD8 T cells in Susac syndrome (dated by TCRdb to about 2019). About the full investigation: Whether CD8+ T cell activation and differentiation in Susac syndrome was antigen driven was tested using repertoire sequencing.

RNA was extracted with the RNeasy kit and 0.5 to 1 ug was reverse transcribed using random hexamers. The immunoSEQ multiplex PCR assay, which covers 54 Vbeta and 13 Jbeta segments, was used to amplify TCR beta CDR3 regions. To correct PCR amplification bias, a synthetic template baseline was used for both primer optimization and computational correction. For the original study's pipeline: Reads were annotated to V, D and J genes per IMGT and analyzed with immunoSEQ Analyzer, keeping only productive sequences. Clonality was calculated as one minus the Shannon entropy normalized by log2 of the number of productive unique sequences. For each patient and control, public and private clones were evaluated within the 100 most prevalent clones. Susac-specific clones were defined as absent from healthy and MS cohorts, 850 to 1,300 published viral clones and other ImmuneACCESS disease sequences. The public reads were reprocessed in TCRdb via fastp at Q25 and MiXCR, keeping in-frame beta chains. Rows are combined by CDR3 protein, so each entry shows the most common genes and DNA. None of the V and J calls come from the authors' own analysis; TCRdb made them. This sample comprises 150,000 to 200,000 distinct CDR3 sequences, about 95% of them detected only once. The ten most abundant clones make up 0.08% to 0.11% of the sample.

High-throughput TCR beta sequencing profiled peripheral blood CD8+ and CD4+ T cells from healthy donors, Susac syndrome patients and multiple sclerosis patients. Healthy donors were included as age- and sex-matched controls. Bulk CD8+ and CD4+ T cells were purified by magnetic negative isolation, while CD8+ TEMRA cells were enriched using FACS. Blood was drawn into EDTA tubes, processed within 24 hours, and PBMCs were isolated by density gradient centrifugation. PBMCs intended for TCR sequencing were cryopreserved in liquid nitrogen and thawed later in a water bath at 37 degrees C. Purity of sorted or isolated CD4+, CD8+ and CD8+ TEMRA cells was at least 90%. As for this clonotype: Its specific antigen is unknown. Base qualities are not provided; no much larger clone lies one nucleotide away.

Summary of the overall study and its limitations: The TCR sequencing and HLA analysis was acknowledged to have included a relatively small number of individuals.

This clonotype originated in a human donor in good health. The sequencing input was CD4+ T cells from PBMCs.

The DNA sequence is as follows: TGTGCCAGCAGTTCGGGACAGGGGAGGGAGCAGTACTTC. It is translated as CASSSGQGREQYF. The rearranged segments are TRBV28 and TRBJ2-7, and TRBD1 matches 10 of the central bases. CDR1 is given as MDHEN and CDR2 as SYDVKM, both from the germline V gene. CDR3 length: 13 amino acids, cysteine to phenylalanine. Of the read, only the CDR3 DNA is kept; its 39 bases are in frame from base 1. V lost 4 bases and J lost 7 bases, and the count of bases not matched to a germline gene is 4.